A selection of T cell receptor beta chains follows, all from one sample in a study of regulatory T cells in long-lasting Graves disease. MiXCR, applied by TCRdb to the multiplex PCR reads, yields one record per CDR3 protein. Of hundreds of thousands of distinct CDR3 sequences in the sample, about 15% were seen once. These data also formed part of another study, on T cells in Graves' hyperthyroidism and ophthalmopathy.

The sample in question was peripheral blood mononuclear cells (PBMCs), obtained at new diagnosis, from a patient treated with antithyroid drugs. The receptor source for this set is a woman in her twenties or thirties with Graves disease. Each CDR3 is given with its conserved first and last residue. The order of the fields is V gene, J gene, clone size, D gene, CDR3 length, CDR3 DNA, CDR3 protein. A D gene is named only where the DNA matches it firmly. For some rows the clone size is stated as once, few or many, or as a class when expanded; others skip it.

V gene: TRBV27; J gene: TRBJ2-7; clone size: many; D gene: TRBD2; CDR3 length: 14; CDR3 DNA: TGTGCCAGCTCGCCTAGCGGGGCCCCCTACGAGCAGTACTTC; CDR3 protein: CASSPSGAPYEQYF
V gene: TRBV11-2; J gene: TRBJ2-1; clone size: many; D gene: TRBD2; CDR3 length: 15; CDR3 DNA: TGTGCCAGCAGCTTATGGACTAGCGCTTACAATGAGCAGTTCTTC; CDR3 protein: CASSLWTSAYNEQFF
V gene: TRBV9; J gene: TRBJ1-2; clone size: many; D gene: TRBD1; CDR3 length: 14; CDR3 DNA: TGTGCCAGCAGCCAAGGAACAGGGGGCACGAGCTACACCTTC; CDR3 protein: CASSQGTGGTSYTF
V gene: TRBV15; J gene: TRBJ2-7; clone size: -; D gene: TRBD1; CDR3 length: 18; CDR3 DNA: TGTGCCACCAGCAGTCCCCCCGGGCGGGACAGGCCCTTCTACGAGCAGTACTTC; CDR3 protein: CATSSPPGRDRPFYEQYF
V gene: TRBV7-9; J gene: TRBJ2-5; clone size: many; D gene: TRBD2; CDR3 length: 15; CDR3 DNA: TGTGCCAGCAACAAGTTGGGGGGGGATCAAGAGACCCAGTACTTC; CDR3 protein: CASNKLGGDQETQYF
V gene: TRBV7-9; J gene: TRBJ1-3; clone size: -; D gene: -; CDR3 length: 12; CDR3 DNA: TGTGCCAGCAGCCCTAGTGAAAACACCATATATTTT; CDR3 protein: CASSPSENTIYF
V gene: TRBV20-1; J gene: TRBJ2-7; clone size: -; D gene: -; CDR3 length: 15; CDR3 DNA: TGCAGTGCTAGATCTCTACAGGACTACTCCCACGAGCAGTACTTC; CDR3 protein: CSARSLQDYSHEQYF
V gene: TRBV27; J gene: TRBJ2-7; clone size: many; D gene: -; CDR3 length: 14; CDR3 DNA: TGTGCCAGCAGTCCCGTCCAGGTCTCCTACGAGCAGTACTTC; CDR3 protein: CASSPVQVSYEQYF
V gene: TRBV20-1; J gene: TRBJ2-1; clone size: many; D gene: -; CDR3 length: 15; CDR3 DNA: TGCAGTGCTAGAGGCCAGCTAACTCGTGGTGATGAGCAGTTCTTC; CDR3 protein: CSARGQLTRGDEQFF
V gene: TRBV19; J gene: TRBJ1-2; clone size: few; D gene: -; CDR3 length: 14; CDR3 DNA: TGTGCCAGTACCTCTGAGACAGGCAAAGGTGGCTACACCTTC; CDR3 protein: CASTSETGKGGYTF
V gene: TRBV15; J gene: TRBJ2-7; clone size: -; D gene: -; CDR3 length: 13; CDR3 DNA: TGTGCCACCAGCCCGGGACCAACCTACGAGCAGTACTTC; CDR3 protein: CATSPGPTYEQYF
V gene: TRBV12-3/TRBV12-4; J gene: TRBJ2-7; clone size: few; D gene: -; CDR3 length: 12; CDR3 DNA: TGTGCCAGCAGAACGGACTCACCGGGGAAGTACTTC; CDR3 protein: CASRTDSPGKYF
V gene: TRBV20-1; J gene: TRBJ1-1; clone size: many; D gene: -; CDR3 length: 12; CDR3 DNA: TGCAGTGCTGGAAGTATGAACACTGAAGCTTTCTTT; CDR3 protein: CSAGSMNTEAFF
V gene: TRBV28; J gene: TRBJ1-5; clone size: many; D gene: -; CDR3 length: 15; CDR3 DNA: TGTGCCAGCAGCACCCATCCTTGGGACGTCATACCCCAGCATTTT; CDR3 protein: CASSTHPWDVIPQHF
V gene: TRBV12-5; J gene: TRBJ2-5; clone size: many; D gene: TRBD2; CDR3 length: 18; CDR3 DNA: TGTGCTAGTGGTTTGGCCCTAGGGACTAGCGGGGTACAAGAGACCCAGTACTTC; CDR3 protein: CASGLALGTSGVQETQYF
V gene: TRBV18; J gene: TRBJ1-3; clone size: many; D gene: -; CDR3 length: 17; CDR3 DNA: TGTGCCAGCTCACCACCGGACTTGACGAGCTCTGGAAACACCATATATTTT; CDR3 protein: CASSPPDLTSSGNTIYF
V gene: TRBV3-1; J gene: TRBJ2-7; clone size: many; D gene: -; CDR3 length: 16; CDR3 DNA: TGTGCCAGCAGCCAAGGACTATCACGTGACTCCTACGAGCAGTACTTC; CDR3 protein: CASSQGLSRDSYEQYF
V gene: TRBV24-1; J gene: TRBJ2-2; clone size: -; D gene: -; CDR3 length: 13; CDR3 DNA: TGTGCCACCAGTTCGACCAGAACCGGGGAGCTGTTTTTT; CDR3 protein: CATSSTRTGELFF
V gene: TRBV20-1; J gene: TRBJ2-2; clone size: many; D gene: TRBD2; CDR3 length: 14; CDR3 DNA: TGCAGTGCAAAAGCGGGAGCTAACACCGGGGAGCTGTTTTTT; CDR3 protein: CSAKAGANTGELFF
V gene: TRBV20-1; J gene: TRBJ2-2; clone size: many; D gene: -; CDR3 length: 12; CDR3 DNA: TGCAGTGCTAGTCCCAATCCGTTGGAGCTGTTTTTT; CDR3 protein: CSASPNPLELFF